This record concerns one T cell receptor (beta chain) sequence. cDNA molecules, individually, were tagged with unique molecular identifiers. One entry per CDR3 protein results from TCRdb running MiXCR on the 5' RACE reads. The sample includes approximately 69,000 distinct CDR3 sequences, over 10% of them seen just once. The data stem from a study of early T cells in non-severe SARS-CoV-2 infection. Whole-study context: Unsorted whole-blood RNA was sequenced in bulk, leaving chains unpaired.

In germline, CDR1 is SQVTM, CDR2 ANQGSEA. Trimming took 6 bases from V and 0 from J, leaving 6 bases between them. The CDR3 extends over 12 amino acids. This sequence joins TRBV29-1 and TRBJ1-5; D is ambiguous. The input for sequencing was whole blood, taken at baseline. This clonotype originated in an adult who was a healthcare worker with PCR-confirmed SARS-CoV-2 infection or an uninfected control (not recorded which). The CDR3 protein is CSVKASNQPQHF. The CDR3 coding sequence is TGCAGCGTCAAGGCTAGCAATCAGCCCCAGCATTTT.